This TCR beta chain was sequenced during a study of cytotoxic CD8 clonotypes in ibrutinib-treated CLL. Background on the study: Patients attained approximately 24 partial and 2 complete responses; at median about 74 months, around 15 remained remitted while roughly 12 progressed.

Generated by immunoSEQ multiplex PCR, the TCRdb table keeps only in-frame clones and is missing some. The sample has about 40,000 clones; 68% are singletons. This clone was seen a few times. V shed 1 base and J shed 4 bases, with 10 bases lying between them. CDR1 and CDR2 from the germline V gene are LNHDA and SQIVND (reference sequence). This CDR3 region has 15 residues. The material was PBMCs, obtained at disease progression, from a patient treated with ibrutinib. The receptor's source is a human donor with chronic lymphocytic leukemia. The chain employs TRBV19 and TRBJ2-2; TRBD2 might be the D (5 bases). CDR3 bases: TGTGCCAGTAGTATAGGAGGGATAGGCACCGGGGAGCTGTTTTTT. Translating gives CASSIGGIGTGELFF.